This entry lists 3 T cell receptor beta chains sequenced from one sample in a study of cytomegalovirus exposure and HLA in healthy donors. PCR was performed using 60 Vbeta and 13 Jbeta primers. TCRdb's table, derived via immunoSEQ multiplex PCR, lists solely in-frame clones and lacks some. The repertoire holds more than 90,000 clones, 80% to 85% seen once, with about a fifth in the top ten. The specimen was PBMCs. These receptor sequences come from a man in his thirties or forties in good health and CMV-seropositive.

The chain is built from TRBV6-1 and TRBJ2-1; 8 bases match TRBD2. V was pared by 4 bases and J by 2 bases, with 10 bases of the junction left unmatched. The CDR3 is made up of 17 amino acids. Germline values: CDR1 MNHNS, CDR2 SASEGT. CDR3 region: CASSGRHGAGAYNEQFF. CDR3 in DNA: TGTGCCAGCAGTGGACGACATGGAGCGGGGGCCTACAATGAGCAGTTCTTC.

The gene calls are TRBV11-2 and TRBJ1-2; D possibly corresponds to TRBD1 (5 bases). V dropped 1 base and J dropped 3 bases, with 15 bases sitting between them. The V gene's germline CDR1 is SGHAT and CDR2 FQNNGV. CDR3 length: 16 residues. CDR3: CASSLGVVGGDYGYTF. In DNA form, the CDR3 reads TGTGCCAGCAGCTTAGGAGTAGTGGGAGGGGACTATGGCTACACCTTC.

The gene calls are TRBV11-3 and TRBJ2-5, with 8 bases fitting TRBD1. The CDR3 sequence is 16 residues long. Trimming cost V 2 bases and J 1 base; bases outside gene matches: 6. Germline lookup yields CDR1 SGHNT and CDR2 YENEEA. CDR3 loop: CASSLSQGAFQETQYF. In DNA form, the CDR3 reads TGTGCCAGCAGCTTAAGCCAGGGGGCCTTCCAAGAGACCCAGTACTTC.